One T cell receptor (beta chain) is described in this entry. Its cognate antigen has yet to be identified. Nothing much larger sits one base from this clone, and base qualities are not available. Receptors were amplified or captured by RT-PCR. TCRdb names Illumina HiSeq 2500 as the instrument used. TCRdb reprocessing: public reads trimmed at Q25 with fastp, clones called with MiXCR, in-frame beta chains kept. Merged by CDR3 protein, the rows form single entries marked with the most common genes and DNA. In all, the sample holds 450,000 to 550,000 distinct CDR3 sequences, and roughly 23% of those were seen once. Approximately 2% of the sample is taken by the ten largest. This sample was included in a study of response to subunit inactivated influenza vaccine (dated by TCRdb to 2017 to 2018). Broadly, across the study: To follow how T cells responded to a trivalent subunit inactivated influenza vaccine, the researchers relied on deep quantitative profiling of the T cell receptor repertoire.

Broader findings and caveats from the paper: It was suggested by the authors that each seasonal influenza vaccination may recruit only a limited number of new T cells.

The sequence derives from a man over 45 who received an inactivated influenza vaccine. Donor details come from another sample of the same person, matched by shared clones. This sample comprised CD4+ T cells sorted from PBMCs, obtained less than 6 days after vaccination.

This receptor has the CDR3 CAISETSGGHNEQFF. The DNA sequence is given as TGTGCCATCAGTGAGACCAGCGGAGGCCACAATGAGCAGTTCTTC. This chain is built from TRBV10-3 and TRBJ2-1, with a weak D call of TRBD2 (5 bases match). CDR1 and CDR2, looked up from the germline V gene, are ENHRY and SYGVKD. The CDR3 covers 15 residues, taking in both the cysteine and the phenylalanine. The only DNA kept is the CDR3, 45 bases in frame from the first base. V lost 2 bases and J lost 5 bases; the stretch between them is 13 bases long.